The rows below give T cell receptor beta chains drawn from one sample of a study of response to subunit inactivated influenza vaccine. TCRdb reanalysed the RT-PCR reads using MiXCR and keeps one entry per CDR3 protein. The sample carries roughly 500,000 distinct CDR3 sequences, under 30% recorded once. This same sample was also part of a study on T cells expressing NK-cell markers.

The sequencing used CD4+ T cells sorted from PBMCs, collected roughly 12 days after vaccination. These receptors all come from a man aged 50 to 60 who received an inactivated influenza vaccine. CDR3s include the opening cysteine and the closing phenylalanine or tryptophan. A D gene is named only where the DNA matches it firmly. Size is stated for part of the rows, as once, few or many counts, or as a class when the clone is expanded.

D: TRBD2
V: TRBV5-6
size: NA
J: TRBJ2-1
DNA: TGTGCCAGCAGCTCGAAGCGGGGGGACTTAAGGACGAATGAGCAGTTCTTC
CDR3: CASSSKRGDLRTNEQFF

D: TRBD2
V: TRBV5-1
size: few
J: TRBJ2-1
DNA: TGCGCCAGCAGCCGCGGGGTAGCGGGGGGGCAGAATGAGCAGTTCTTC
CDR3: CASSRGVAGGQNEQFF

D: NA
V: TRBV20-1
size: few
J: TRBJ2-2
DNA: TGCAGTGCTAAGTCAGGGAACACCGGGGAGCTGTTTTTT
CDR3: CSAKSGNTGELFF

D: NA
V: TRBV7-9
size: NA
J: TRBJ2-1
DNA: TGTGCCAGTAACTACAATGAGCAGTTCTTC
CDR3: CASNYNEQFF

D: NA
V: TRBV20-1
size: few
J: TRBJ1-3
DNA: TGCAGTGCTAGAAACGGCAGGGGTTCTGGAAACACCATATATTTT
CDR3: CSARNGRGSGNTIYF

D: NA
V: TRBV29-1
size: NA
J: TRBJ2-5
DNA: TGCAGCTTTGGGACTGCCCAAGAGACCCAGTACTTC
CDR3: CSFGTAQETQYF

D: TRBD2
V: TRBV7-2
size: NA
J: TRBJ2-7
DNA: TGTGCCAGCAGCTTAGTGTCTAGCGGTCTCTCCTACGAGCAGTACTTC
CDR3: CASSLVSSGLSYEQYF

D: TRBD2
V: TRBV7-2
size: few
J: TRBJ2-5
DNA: TGTGCCAGCACCAAAGGGCTAGCGGGAGGGGAGACCCAGTACTTC
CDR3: CASTKGLAGGETQYF

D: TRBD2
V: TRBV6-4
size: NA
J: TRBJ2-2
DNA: TGTGCCAGCAGTGTTCTAGCGGGAGCGTCCACCGGGGAGCTGTTTTTT
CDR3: CASSVLAGASTGELFF

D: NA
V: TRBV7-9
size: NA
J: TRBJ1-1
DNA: TGTGCCAGCAGCTTAGGGGCGGAGCTTGAAGCTTTCTTT
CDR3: CASSLGAELEAFF

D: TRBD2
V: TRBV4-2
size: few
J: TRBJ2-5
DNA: TGTGCCAGCAGCCCCCGGGTAGCGGGGGGGTATTACCAAGAGACCCAGTACTTC
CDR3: CASSPRVAGGYYQETQYF

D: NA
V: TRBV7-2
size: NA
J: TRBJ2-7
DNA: TGTGCCAGCAGCCCGGACCTCGTGCTCTACTTC
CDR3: CASSPDLVLYF

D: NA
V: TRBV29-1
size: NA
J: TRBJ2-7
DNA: TGCAGCGCCCTTCACTCCTACGAGCAGTACTTC
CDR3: CSALHSYEQYF